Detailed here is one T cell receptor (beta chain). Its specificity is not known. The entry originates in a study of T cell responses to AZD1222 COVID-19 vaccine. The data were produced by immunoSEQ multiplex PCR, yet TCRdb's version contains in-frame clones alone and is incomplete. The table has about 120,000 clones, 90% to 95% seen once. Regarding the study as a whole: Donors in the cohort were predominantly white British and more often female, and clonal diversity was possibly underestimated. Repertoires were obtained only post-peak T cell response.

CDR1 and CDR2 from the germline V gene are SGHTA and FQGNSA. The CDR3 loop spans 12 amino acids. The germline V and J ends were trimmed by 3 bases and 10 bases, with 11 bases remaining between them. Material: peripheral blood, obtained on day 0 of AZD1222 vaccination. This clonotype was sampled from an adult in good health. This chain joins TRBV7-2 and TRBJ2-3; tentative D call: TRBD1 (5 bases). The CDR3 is CASSLDRGSQYF. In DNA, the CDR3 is TGTGCCAGCAGCTTGGATAGGGGTTCGCAGTATTTT.